Listed here are 14 T cell receptor beta chains from one sample, sequenced in a study of shared clonotypes between healthy human individuals. Generated by immunoSEQ multiplex PCR, the TCRdb table keeps only in-frame clones and is missing some. The sample includes some 2.1 million clones, 85% to 95% of them seen just once. The specimen was naive CD4+ T cells sorted from blood. Subset described: CD45RA+ positively selected. These receptor sequences come from a man aged 18 to 30 in good health.

The chain is built from TRBV5-1 and TRBJ2-1; tentatively, D is TRBD1 (5 bases). V shed 1 base and J shed 7 bases, with 12 bases lying between them. This CDR3 has 14 residues. CDR1 and CDR2 from the germline V gene are SGHRS and YFSETQ. The chain's CDR3 is CASSLSTAGNEQFF. The CDR3 DNA reads as TGCGCCAGCAGCTTGTCTACAGCAGGGAATGAGCAGTTCTTC.

The chain combines TRBV6-1 with TRBJ1-1; D unresolved. The germline CDR1 and CDR2 sequences are MNHNS and SASEGT. V lost 1 base and J 1 base, leaving 10 bases between the germline ends. The CDR3 has 15 amino acids. CDR3 nucleotides: TGTGCCAGCAGTGAAGGAGAGTTCAGGAACACTGAAGCTTTCTTT. Its translation is CASSEGEFRNTEAFF.

The chain employs TRBV4-2 and TRBJ2-7; the D gene is possibly TRBD2 (6 bases). Trimming took off 5 bases at V and 6 bases at J, with 20 bases between the two ends. Germline assignment: CDR1 LGHNA and CDR2 YNFKEQ. The CDR3 totals 15 residues. CDR3: CASSLAAGRLTEQYF. The DNA of the CDR3 is TGTGCCAGCAGCTTAGCGGCGGGGCGGCTGACCGAGCAGTACTTC.

The rearrangement joins TRBV10-3 to TRBJ2-7, with D tentatively TRBD2 (5 bases). Per the germline V gene, CDR1 is ENHRY and CDR2 is SYGVKD. Trimming removed 4 bases from V and 2 bases from J, with 12 bases in between. The CDR3 spans 14 residues. The CDR3 loop reads CAISATPGTYEQYF. Here the CDR3 DNA reads TGTGCCATCAGTGCAACACCCGGGACCTACGAGCAGTACTTC.

The chain carries TRBV2 and TRBJ2-1; 7 nucleotides match TRBD2. The CDR3 is 16 residues long. Looked up from germline, CDR1 is SNHLY and CDR2 is FYNNEI. J was trimmed by 6 bases and V by 7 bases; bases with no gene match: 15. The CDR3 is CASKKETSSSRNEQFF. CDR3 coding DNA: TGTGCCAGCAAAAAAGAGACTAGCTCATCTCGCAATGAGCAGTTCTTC.

This chain connects TRBV5-5 to TRBJ1-1; D is perhaps TRBD1 (5 bases). There are 15 residues in the CDR3. Trimming removed 0 bases from V and 4 bases from J, with 13 bases in between. The V gene's germline CDR1 is SGHKS and CDR2 YYEKEE (reference sequence). The CDR3 protein is CASSLEGGAGTEAFF. The CDR3 nucleotides read TGTGCCAGCAGCTTGGAAGGTGGGGCTGGCACTGAAGCTTTCTTT.

As regards this clone: This same CDR3 is encoded by further DNA sequences in the sample. The chain joins TRBV5-1 to TRBJ2-3; 7 nucleotides align to TRBD2. Germline V gives CDR1 SGHRS, CDR2 YFSETQ. J gave up 5 bases and V 4 bases, and 4 bases lay outside the gene matches. The CDR3 loop spans 13 amino acids. CDR3 nucleotide sequence: TGCGCCAGCAGCCCGGGCGGGGGAGATACGCAGTATTTT. It codes for CASSPGGGDTQYF.

This rearrangement joins TRBV4-1 to TRBJ2-7, with 12 positions matching TRBD1. The V gene's germline CDR1 is MGHRA and CDR2 YSYEKL. With 4 bases clipped from V and 4 bases from J, the junction kept 2 bases outside the gene matches. This CDR3 comprises 14 residues. CDR3 loop: CASSRDRGPYEQYF. CDR3 nucleotides: TGCGCCAGCAGCCGGGACAGGGGGCCATACGAGCAGTACTTC.

This clone was seen once. V gene TRBV30 combines with J gene TRBJ2-3; D may be TRBD2 (6 bases). Trimming removed 3 bases at V and 1 base at J, with 11 bases between. Germline V gene sequence: CDR1 GTSNPN, CDR2 SVGIG (reference sequence). The CDR3 sequence is 14 residues long. CDR3 bases: TGTGCCTGGAGCCGACTAGTTGGCACAGATACGCAGTATTTT. This sequence encodes CAWSRLVGTDTQYF.

Only one count was recorded for this clone. This chain uses TRBV28 with TRBJ1-1; tentative D call: TRBD1 (6 bases). V was pared by 7 bases and J by 3 bases, with 15 bases between. The CDR3 totals 14 residues. Germline-derived CDR1 and CDR2 are MDHEN and SYDVKM. The CDR3 loop is CASTVLQGHTEAFF. Written as DNA, the CDR3 is TGTGCCAGCACCGTCCTACAGGGCCACACTGAAGCTTTCTTT.

This chain links TRBV10-3 with TRBJ2-1; D is perhaps TRBD2 (6 bases). The length of the CDR3 is 15 residues. Germline CDR1 reads ENHRY; CDR2 reads SYGVKD. V lost 2 bases and J lost 5, with 13 bases in between. The CDR3 here is CAISEGGTGHNEQFF. The DNA of the CDR3 is TGTGCCATCAGTGAGGGGGGGACGGGCCACAATGAGCAGTTCTTC.

V gene TRBV11-2 combines with J gene TRBJ2-2, with D uncertain. From germline, CDR1 is SGHAT and CDR2 FQNNGV. V gave up 1 base and J gave up 6 bases, with 18 bases separating them. This CDR3 region has 17 residues. The CDR3 DNA reads as TGTGCCAGCAGCTTAGTGTTTTTGTCGGCTGTACCCGGGGAGCTGTTTTTT. The encoded protein is CASSLVFLSAVPGELFF.

A remark on this clone: The sample carries other DNA sequences with the same CDR3. CDR3 DNA: TGTGCCAGCAGCTTTTCTGGGGCAGGAGAGACCCAGTACTTC. Its translation: CASSFSGAGETQYF. This chain links TRBV5-6 with TRBJ2-5; TRBD1 is a possible D gene (5 bases). V was cut by 2 bases and J by 4 bases, with 12 bases left in between. Per the germline V gene, CDR1 is SGHDT and CDR2 is YYEEEE. CDR3 length: 14 residues.

This chain's CDR3 is CASSEGQGYNEQFF. The CDR3 DNA follows: TGTGCCAGCAGTGAGGGACAGGGCTACAATGAGCAGTTCTTC. The chain couples TRBV6-1 to TRBJ2-1; 9 nucleotides align to TRBD1. From germline, CDR1 is MNHNS and CDR2 SASEGT. The CDR3 totals 14 residues. The junction had 0 bases not matched to a gene; V was cut back by 3 bases and J by 3 bases.